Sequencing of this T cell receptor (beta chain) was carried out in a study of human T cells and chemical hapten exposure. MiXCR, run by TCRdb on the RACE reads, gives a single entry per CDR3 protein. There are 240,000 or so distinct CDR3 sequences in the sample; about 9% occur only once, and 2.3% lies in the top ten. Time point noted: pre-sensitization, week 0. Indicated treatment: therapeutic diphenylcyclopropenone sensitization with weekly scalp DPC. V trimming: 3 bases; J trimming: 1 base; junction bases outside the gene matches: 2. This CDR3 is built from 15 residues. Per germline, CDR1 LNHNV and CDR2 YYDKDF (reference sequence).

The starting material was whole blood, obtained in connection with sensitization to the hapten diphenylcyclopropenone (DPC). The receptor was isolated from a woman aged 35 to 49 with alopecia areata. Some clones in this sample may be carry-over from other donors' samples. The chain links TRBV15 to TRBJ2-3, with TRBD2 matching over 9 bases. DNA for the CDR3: TGTGCCACCAGCAGCTGGACTAGCGGCACAGATACGCAGTATTTT. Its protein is CATSSWTSGTDTQYF.